Listed below are T cell receptor beta chains from one sample, sequenced in a study of OX40 agonist ivuxolimab in advanced cancers. The data were produced by immunoSEQ multiplex PCR, yet TCRdb's version contains in-frame clones alone and is incomplete. The sample records about 36,000 clones, under 85% being singletons. This material consisted of CD4+ or CD8+ T cells sorted from blood, taken in a trial of the OX40 agonist ivuxolimab. Source of these receptors: an adult with an advanced solid tumor such as melanoma, head and neck, liver or kidney cancer. The CDR3 runs from the conserved cysteine through the conserved F or W. The D gene is left open where the match is weak. Expanded clones get a size class; other rows say once, few or many, or leave the size out.

NA	NA	TRBV5-4	TRBJ2-7	CASSHLTGNEQYF	TGTGCCAGCAGCCACCTGACAGGAAACGAGCAGTACTTC
NA	NA	TRBV9	TRBJ1-1	CASSTTGGGTEAFF	TGTGCCAGCAGCACAACAGGAGGGGGGACTGAAGCTTTCTTT
NA	NA	TRBV19	TRBJ1-5	CASSIRGSANQPQHF	TGTGCCAGTAGTATACGAGGGTCCGCAAATCAGCCCCAGCATTTT
NA	NA	TRBV7-2	TRBJ2-1	CASSLVGTSPYNEQFF	TGTGCCAGCAGCTTAGTTGGCACCAGCCCCTACAATGAGCAGTTCTTC
few	TRBD1	TRBV9	TRBJ1-1	CASSPRQGAGNTEAFF	TGTGCCAGCAGCCCGCGACAGGGGGCAGGGAACACTGAAGCTTTCTTT
NA	NA	TRBV21-1	TRBJ1-2	CASSKRSSGQGAYGYTF	TGTGCCAGCAGCAAAAGGAGTTCAGGACAGGGGGCTTATGGCTACACCTTC
NA	NA	TRBV10-2	TRBJ2-5	CASKRGETQYF	TGCGCCAGCAAAAGAGGGGAGACCCAGTACTTC
NA	NA	TRBV19	TRBJ1-1	CASTPGTLNTEAFF	TGTGCCAGTACCCCAGGGACACTGAACACTGAAGCTTTCTTT
NA	TRBD1	TRBV11-3	TRBJ1-1	CASKGQDTEAFF	TGTGCCAGCAAGGGACAGGACACTGAAGCTTTCTTT
NA	NA	TRBV7-9	TRBJ1-2	CASSLAQDDYGYTF	TGTGCCAGCAGCTTAGCACAGGACGACTATGGCTACACCTTC
NA	NA	TRBV7-9	TRBJ2-5	CASSLDHKAQYF	TGCGCCAGCAGCTTAGATCACAAGGCCCAGTACTTC
NA	NA	TRBV6-1	TRBJ2-7	CASLGTELTYEQYF	TGTGCCAGCTTGGGGACGGAACTTACCTACGAGCAGTACTTC
NA	NA	TRBV19	TRBJ2-3	CASSDTDTQYF	TGTGCCAGTAGCGACACAGATACGCAGTATTTT